Below, 18 T cell receptor beta chains from the same sample are listed, as sequenced in a study of shared T cell receptors in the human thymus. Assay: immunoSEQ multiplex PCR; the TCRdb copy retains only in-frame clones and omits some. The sample holds approximately 730,000 clones, over 75% seen once. In addition, the sample was reused for a study of human thymus T cells.

The sequenced material came from thymocytes. The origin of the receptors is a girl in the first two years of life with a congenital heart defect.

The V and J genes are TRBV4-3 and TRBJ2-7; 11 positions match TRBD2. There are 18 residues in the CDR3. Per germline, CDR1 LGHNA and CDR2 YSLEER. With 4 bases clipped from V and 1 base from J, the junction kept 12 bases outside the gene matches. DNA of the CDR3: TGCGCCAGCAGCCCCTCGCGTCCACTAGCGGGGGAGTCCTACGAGCAGTACTTC. Residues: CASSPSRPLAGESYEQYF.

The rearrangement joins TRBV14 to TRBJ2-1; TRBD2 matches at 9 bases. The junction had 12 bases not matched to a gene; V was cut back by 1 base and J by 8 bases. CDR1 is SGHDN, CDR2 FVKESK, per germline. The CDR3 totals 17 residues. As DNA, the CDR3 is TGTGCCAGCAGCCAAGTCCCCCTAGCGGGGTACTTGCATGAGCAGTTCTTC. It is translated as CASSQVPLAGYLHEQFF.

The V and J genes are TRBV12-5 and TRBJ2-1; no clear D gene. Germline V gene sequence: CDR1 LGHNT, CDR2 FRNRAP. The CDR3 is 16 amino acids. Trimming pared 3 bases from V and 8 bases from J, leaving 20 bases between. The CDR3 coding sequence is TGTGCTAGTGGTTTCCCACAACGACCCAGACTGGATGAGCAGTTCTTC. Translation gives CASGFPQRPRLDEQFF.

The chain is built from TRBV30 and TRBJ1-5; 10 positions agree with TRBD1. J gave up 4 bases and V 3 bases, and 12 bases lay outside the gene matches. Germline-derived CDR1 and CDR2 are GTSNPN and SVGIG (reference sequence). This CDR3 is 17 amino acids long. In nucleotides, the CDR3 is TGTGCCTGGAGGTCGGGACAGGGGACGGAGGAAAATCAGCCCCAGCATTTT. Protein: CAWRSGQGTEENQPQHF.

The chain uses TRBV9 and TRBJ2-7, with a possible D match to TRBD2 (5 bases). Deletions cut 4 bases from V and 4 bases from J, with 18 bases between. The CDR3 totals 15 residues. The germline V gene encodes CDR1 SGDLS and CDR2 YYNGEE. In DNA, the CDR3 is TGTGCCAGCAGCCACCGGGCGGGTCGAGGGTACGAGCAGTACTTC. It yields the protein CASSHRAGRGYEQYF.

The J gene is TRBJ2-3, the V gene TRBV9, with 8 bases aligning to TRBD1. This CDR3 region has 14 residues. The J segment lost 6 bases and the V segment lost 3 bases, leaving 6 bases of the junction unmatched. The germline CDR1 and CDR2 sequences are SGDLS and YYNGEE. The DNA of the CDR3 is TGTGCCAGCAGCGGGCGGACAGGGTGGGATACGCAGTATTTT. It codes for CASSGRTGWDTQYF.

This clone appeared once. The V and J genes are TRBV13 and TRBJ1-2; D gene ambiguous. CDR1 and CDR2 from the germline V gene are PRHDT and FYEKMQ (reference sequence). Trimming cost V 0 bases and J 1 base, with 15 bases left between them. The CDR3 length is 17 residues. The CDR3 sequence: CASSLGWSPGSNYGYTF. For the CDR3, the DNA is TGTGCCAGCAGCTTAGGCTGGTCTCCGGGGAGTAACTATGGCTACACCTTC.

This chain links TRBV5-8 with TRBJ1-2; TRBD1 might be the D (6 bases). V lost 4 bases and J lost 6, with 16 bases in between. The germline CDR1 and CDR2 sequences are SGHTS and YDEGEE. CDR3 length equals 14 residues. In DNA form, the CDR3 reads TGTGCCAGCAGCATTAAGAGGGGGAATGATGGCTACACCTTC. Its protein is CASSIKRGNDGYTF.

The rearrangement joins TRBV5-1 to TRBJ1-4; TRBD1 agrees at 12 bases. The CDR3 extends over 17 amino acids. From germline, CDR1 is SGHRS and CDR2 YFSETQ. With 2 bases clipped from V and 8 bases from J, the junction kept 10 bases outside the gene matches. DNA for the CDR3: TGCGCCAGCAGCTTCCTCCCGGGACAGGGGGCGTCAGAAAAACTGTTTTTT. The encoded protein is CASSFLPGQGASEKLFF.

This clone has only a few counts. CDR3 residues: CASSQNRLNTEAFF. CDR3 DNA: TGCGCCAGCAGCCAAAACAGGTTGAACACTGAAGCTTTCTTT. The rearrangement joins TRBV4-1 to TRBJ1-1; a possible D gene is TRBD1 (5 bases). Germline V lookup: CDR1 MGHRA, CDR2 YSYEKL. CDR3 length: 14 amino acids. V lost 2 bases to trimming and J lost 0 bases, with 7 bases between them.

J is TRBJ1-1 and V is TRBV11-2; the D gene is possibly TRBD1 (6 bases). CDR3 length equals 14 residues. Germline V gives CDR1 SGHAT, CDR2 FQNNGV. Deletions cut 8 bases from V and 6 bases from J, with 19 bases between. The CDR3, as DNA: TGTGCCAGCCGGACAGCCAAAAATAATCCTGAAGCTTTCTTT. It codes for CASRTAKNNPEAFF.

J is TRBJ2-2 and V is TRBV5-1; D possibly corresponds to TRBD1 (5 bases). The CDR3 is made up of 16 amino acids. The germline gives CDR1 SGHRS, CDR2 YFSETQ. V shed 0 bases and J shed 5 bases, with 14 bases lying between them. In nucleotides, the CDR3 is TGCGCCAGCAGCTTGGCCGGCAGGGATATGACCGGGGAGCTGTTTTTT. Translating it yields CASSLAGRDMTGELFF.

CDR3 region: CASSQDRLREEGKNTEAFF. The CDR3 DNA follows: TGCGCCAGCAGCCAAGACCGACTCAGGGAGGAGGGAAAGAACACTGAAGCTTTCTTT. This rearrangement joins TRBV4-1 to TRBJ1-1, with D possibly matching TRBD1 (5 bases). CDR3 length: 19 residues. V was cut by 0 bases and J by 1 base, with 21 bases left in between. Germline lookup yields CDR1 MGHRA and CDR2 YSYEKL.

V is TRBV7-8 and J is TRBJ1-2, with 7 bases that match TRBD1. Looked up from germline, CDR1 is SGHVS and CDR2 is FQNEAQ. The CDR3 has 15 residues. The ends lost 5 bases at V and 4 bases at J; junction bases unmatched: 10. CDR3: CASSDRGQPPYGYTF. CDR3 in DNA: TGTGCCAGCAGCGACCGGGGACAGCCACCCTATGGCTACACCTTC.

V gene TRBV30 combines with J gene TRBJ1-1, with a weak D call TRBD1 (5 bases). Looked up from germline, CDR1 is GTSNPN and CDR2 is SVGIG (reference sequence). The V end lost 0 bases, the J end lost 5 bases, and 16 bases lay between the germline ends. The CDR3 is made up of 15 amino acids. The CDR3: CAWSVVGEEGTEAFF. The CDR3 nucleotides read TGTGCCTGGAGTGTGGTGGGGGAGGAAGGGACTGAAGCTTTCTTT.

This clone has only one observation. The chain carries TRBV4-3 and TRBJ2-3; weak D call: TRBD1 (5 bases). CDR3 length: 16 amino acids. The germline V gene encodes CDR1 LGHNA and CDR2 YSLEER. V lost 1 base to trimming and J lost 0 bases, with 11 bases between them. As DNA, the CDR3 is TGCGCCAGCAGCCAAGTGGGGCATCCTAGCACAGATACGCAGTATTTT. Translating it yields CASSQVGHPSTDTQYF.

The chain recombines TRBV18 with TRBJ2-3; 11 bases are shared with TRBD1. The CDR3 contains 17 residues. J gave up 4 bases and V 0 bases, and 6 bases lay outside the gene matches. The V gene's germline CDR1 is KGHSH and CDR2 LQKENI. Written as DNA, the CDR3 is TGTGCCAGCTCACCACCGGAGGGACAGGGGGGCCCAGATACGCAGTATTTT. Translated, it gives CASSPPEGQGGPDTQYF.

This chain uses TRBV11-2 with TRBJ1-2; D uncertain. The germline gives CDR1 SGHAT, CDR2 FQNNGV. CDR3 length: 15 amino acids. The V and J ends lost 5 bases and 0 bases respectively, with 13 bases between them. The CDR3 loop reads CASSPWPGTNYGYTF. For the CDR3, the DNA is TGTGCCAGCAGCCCGTGGCCCGGGACTAACTATGGCTACACCTTC.